The 25 T cell receptor beta chains below all came from one sample that was sequenced in a study of T-cell reconstitution after alpha-beta-depleted transplantation in children. Construction of the TCRbeta library involved unique molecular identifiers. MiXCR, applied by TCRdb to the PCR reads, yields one record per CDR3 protein. The data show roughly 340,000 distinct CDR3 sequences, roughly 17% seen once. Sequenced here: PBMCs, mostly from graft donor cells, sampled 360 days after TCRalphabeta/CD19-depleted stem cell transplant. The receptors stem from a male patient under 10 years old who had a stem cell transplant for acute lymphoblastic leukemia, so the T cells may come from the graft donor.

V usage is TRBV12-3 or TRBV12-4 and J usage is TRBJ1-5; 7 nucleotides agree with TRBD1. This CDR3 has 18 residues. V shed 5 bases and J 0 bases; nucleotides not matched to a gene: 13. The CDR3 sequence is CASSIKGQVTFSNQPQHF. For the CDR3, the DNA is TGTGCCAGCAGTATAAAAGGACAGGTAACATTTAGCAATCAGCCCCAGCATTTT.

This chain uses TRBV3-1 with TRBJ1-1, with TRBD1 matching over 7 bases. Germline CDR1 reads LGHDT; CDR2 reads YNNKEL (reference sequence). The CDR3 runs 15 residues. V trimming: 3 bases; J trimming: 1 base; junction bases outside the gene matches: 5. This CDR3 reads CASSHRDSWNTEAFF. The CDR3 DNA sequence: TGTGCCAGCAGCCATCGGGACAGTTGGAACACTGAAGCTTTCTTT.

This clonotype was observed a handful of times. The chain employs TRBV29-1 and TRBJ1-5; 9 bases fit TRBD1. The ends lost 7 bases at V and 4 bases at J; junction bases unmatched: 2. This CDR3 has 12 amino acids. Per germline, CDR1 SQVTM and CDR2 ANQGSEA. The CDR3 nucleotides read TGCAGCGCCGGGACAGGGAATCAGCCCCAGCATTTT. Its translation is CSAGTGNQPQHF. Supplemented by reference TRBV29-1 and TRBJ1-5, the full variable domain reads SAVISQKPSRDICQRGTSLTIQCQVDSQVTMMFWYRQQPGQSLTLIATANQGSEATYESGFVIDKFPISRPNLTFSTLTVSNMSPEDSSIYLCSAGTGNQPQHFGDGTRLSIL.

The gene calls are TRBV5-1 and TRBJ2-5; 8 bases are a match to TRBD2. CDR1 is SGHRS, CDR2 YFSETQ, per germline. V lost 5 bases and J lost 2; bases outside the gene matches: 2. This CDR3 is 13 amino acids long. The CDR3 is CASRPGGQETQYF. CDR3 DNA: TGCGCCAGCAGGCCGGGGGGGCAAGAGACCCAGTACTTC.

This rearrangement joins TRBV14 to TRBJ2-1; 8 bases agree with TRBD2. The CDR3 loop spans 15 amino acids. Germline assignment: CDR1 SGHDN and CDR2 FVKESK. The V and J ends lost 8 bases and 6 bases, in that order; junction bases with no gene match: 12. The CDR3 DNA follows: TGTGCCAGCGATTCCGTAGCGGGGTCTATCAATGAGCAGTTCTTC. Translating it yields CASDSVAGSINEQFF.

This clonotype came up a few times. The V gene is TRBV11-2, the J gene TRBJ2-7, with TRBD2 matching over 7 bases. CDR3 length: 13 amino acids. Germline V CDR1 and CDR2: SGHAT, FQNNGV. V shed 4 bases, J shed 4 bases, and the junction held 4 bases outside the gene matches. As DNA, the CDR3 is TGTGCCAGCAGCTCCGGACTAGGTTACGAGCAGTACTTC. Its protein product is CASSSGLGYEQYF.

This chain uses TRBV6-5 with TRBJ1-1, with D uncertain. The CDR3 runs to 14 residues. Trimming left V 3 bases short and J 5 bases short, with 13 bases between. Germline V CDR1 and CDR2: MNHEY, SVGAGI. The CDR3 loop is CASSYGLEVTEAFF. The DNA of the CDR3 is TGTGCCAGCAGTTATGGCCTGGAGGTAACTGAAGCTTTCTTT.

A few counts support this clonotype. The chain couples TRBV29-1 to TRBJ2-1, with D possibly TRBD1 on 5 matching bases. Trimming left V 6 bases short and J 0 bases short, with 12 bases between. The CDR3 runs to 14 residues. The germline gives CDR1 SQVTM, CDR2 ANQGSEA. In nucleotides, the CDR3 is TGCAGCGTGGACACCTCAGGCTCCTACAATGAGCAGTTCTTC. Translation: CSVDTSGSYNEQFF.

The chain combines TRBV23-1 with TRBJ2-7, with 8 bases lining up with TRBD1. TRBV23-1 carries the ORF label, with uncertain function. Trimming cost V 0 bases and J 6 bases; bases outside gene matches: 16. The CDR3 consists of 18 residues. The DNA of the CDR3 is TGCGCCAGCAGTCAATCATACGGACAGGGTATAGGTAACAGCGAGCAGTACTTC. This gives the protein CASSQSYGQGIGNSEQYF.

The V and J genes are TRBV12-3 or TRBV12-4 and TRBJ2-7, with TRBD2 matching over 7 bases. The CDR3 loop spans 13 amino acids. With V trimmed by 8 bases and J by 5 bases, 9 bases remained unmatched. The CDR3, as DNA: TGTGCCAGCTGTCCCGGGAGGAGGAACGAGCAGTACTTC. Translating gives CASCPGRRNEQYF.

The chain employs TRBV5-1 and TRBJ2-7; TRBD1 matches at 9 bases. The CDR3 length is 15 residues. V lost 2 bases to trimming and J lost 7 bases; unmatched junction nucleotides: 10. Per germline, CDR1 SGHRS and CDR2 YFSETQ. Here the CDR3 reads CASSFYNPGQGEQYF. The CDR3 bases are TGCGCCAGCAGCTTCTACAACCCGGGACAGGGTGAGCAGTACTTC. The whole variable domain, remainder taken from reference TRBV5-1 and TRBJ2-7, is KAGVTQTPRYLIKTRGQQVTLSCSPISGHRSVSWYQQTPGQGLQFLFEYFSETQRNKGNFPGRFSGRQFSNSRSEMNVSTLELGDSALYLCASSFYNPGQGEQYFGPGTRLTVT.

This clonotype came up a few times. The chain couples TRBV4-1 to TRBJ2-2; D unclear. The V gene lost 5 bases and the J gene lost 3 bases, with 4 bases spanning the gap. CDR1 is MGHRA and CDR2 is YSYEKL in the germline V gene. The CDR3 has 12 amino acids. The CDR3: CASSIHTGELFF. CDR3 coding DNA: TGCGCCAGCAGCATCCACACCGGGGAGCTGTTTTTT.

The table lists this clonotype with a few counts. CDR3 residues: CASSKAGETDTQYF. The CDR3 coding sequence is TGTGCCAGCAGTAAAGCGGGAGAAACAGATACGCAGTATTTT. V usage is TRBV12-3 or TRBV12-4 and J usage is TRBJ2-3; 8 nucleotides align to TRBD2. The CDR3 spans 14 residues. V trimming: 5 bases; J trimming: 3 bases; junction bases outside the gene matches: 4.

This clonotype was seen a handful of times. The chain combines TRBV20-1 with TRBJ2-7, with 9 bases aligning to TRBD1. Germline V lookup: CDR1 DFQATT, CDR2 SNEGSKA (reference sequence). The V and J ends lost 6 bases and 2 bases, in that order; junction bases with no gene match: 8. The CDR3 consists of 14 residues. The CDR3 region is CSAQRGQGTYEQYF. The CDR3 DNA reads as TGCAGTGCCCAGAGGGGACAGGGCACCTACGAGCAGTACTTC.

This clonotype was seen more than once but under ten times. The chain has TRBV2 and TRBJ2-2; 14 nucleotides align to TRBD2. Germline loops: CDR1 SNHLY, CDR2 FYNNEI. CDR3 length: 15 amino acids. V shed 7 bases and J 8 bases; nucleotides not matched to a gene: 6. DNA of the CDR3: TGTGCCAGCAAAGGGACTAGCGGGAGAGGTGGGGAGCTGTTTTTT. It encodes CASKGTSGRGGELFF.

This clonotype was seen more than once but under ten times. The CDR3 DNA follows: TGCGCCAGCAGCACTAGAGCGGGATTCTACAATGAGCAGTTCTTC. Amino acids: CASSTRAGFYNEQFF. This chain uses TRBV5-1 with TRBJ2-1, with 7 bases identical to TRBD2. This CDR3 contains 15 residues. V gave up 4 bases and J gave up 3 bases; unmatched junction bases: 7. Germline CDR1 is SGHRS and CDR2 is YFSETQ.

This chain connects TRBV9 to TRBJ2-1, with 10 bases that match TRBD2. Germline V gene lookup returns CDR1 SGDLS and CDR2 YYNGEE. V gave up 3 bases and J gave up 4 bases; unmatched junction bases: 7. This CDR3 has 16 amino acids. The CDR3 region is CASSGFFSGRYNEQFF. The CDR3 DNA reads as TGTGCCAGCAGCGGATTTTTTAGCGGGAGGTACAATGAGCAGTTCTTC. Full variable domain (outside the CDR3, taken from reference TRBV9 and TRBJ2-1): DSGVTQTPKHLITATGQRVTLRCSPRSGDLSVYWYQQSLDQGLQFLIQYYNGEERAKGNILERFSAQQFPDLHSELNLSSLELGDSALYFCASSGFFSGRYNEQFFGPGTRLTVL.

The chain is built from TRBV11-2 and TRBJ2-3; possible D gene TRBD1, 6 bases. This CDR3 has 16 residues. With 4 bases removed from V and 0 bases from J, the gap between germline ends came to 14 bases. Germline lookup yields CDR1 SGHAT and CDR2 FQNNGV. CDR3 nucleotides: TGTGCCAGCAGCTCCTGGGACACCCATAGCACAGATACGCAGTATTTT. It is translated as CASSSWDTHSTDTQYF.

This clonotype was observed a few times. J is TRBJ2-1 and V is TRBV6-2 or TRBV6-3, with D unresolved. Per germline, CDR1 MNHEY and CDR2 SVGEGT. The length of the CDR3 is 16 residues. V was shortened by 0 bases and J by 2 bases, with 11 bases between the two germline ends. Here the CDR3 reads CASSYSIGITYNEQFF. The CDR3 coding sequence is TGTGCCAGCAGTTACTCGATAGGGATCACCTACAATGAGCAGTTCTTC.

Ten or more counts support this clonotype. The DNA of the CDR3 is TGTGCCACCAGCAAGGATAGCGGGAGGGCGTACGAGCAGTACTTC. Translation gives CATSKDSGRAYEQYF. The chain links TRBV15 to TRBJ2-7; TRBD2 matches at 11 bases. This CDR3 has 15 amino acids. V lost 4 bases to trimming and J lost 4 bases; unmatched junction nucleotides: 6. Germline CDR1 reads LNHNV; CDR2 reads YYDKDF (reference sequence).

There are a few counts of this clonotype. The J gene is TRBJ2-3, the V gene TRBV27; TRBD2 agrees at 9 bases. After removal of 4 bases from V and 1 base from J, the junction contained 9 bases not matched to a gene. Germline CDR1 is MNHEY and CDR2 is SMNVEV (reference sequence). The CDR3 totals 17 residues. DNA of the CDR3: TGTGCCAGCAGTTCTATAGTAGCGGGAGTTGGCACAGATACGCAGTATTTT. Translation gives CASSSIVAGVGTDTQYF.

The chain combines TRBV29-1 with TRBJ2-5, with TRBD2 matching over 11 bases. CDR1 is SQVTM, CDR2 ANQGSEA, per germline. Germline trimming cut 0 bases from V and 2 bases from J; bases unmatched to any gene: 5. This CDR3 comprises 16 residues. CDR3: CSVEDETSGVQETQYF. For the CDR3, the DNA is TGCAGCGTTGAAGATGAGACTAGCGGGGTACAAGAGACCCAGTACTTC.

The chain joins TRBV6-1 to TRBJ2-7; 7 positions match TRBD1. This CDR3 comprises 15 residues. Per the germline V gene, CDR1 is MNHNS and CDR2 is SASEGT. After removal of 4 bases from V and 2 bases from J, the junction contained 8 bases not matched to a gene. The CDR3 spells CASSGPGQGAYEQYF. In nucleotides, the CDR3 is TGTGCCAGCAGTGGTCCCGGGCAGGGGGCCTACGAGCAGTACTTC.

At least ten counts were recorded for this clonotype. The DNA for the CDR3 is TGTGCCAGCAGTTCTCGGGGAACCTACAATGAGCAGTTCTTC. Translation gives CASSSRGTYNEQFF. This chain connects TRBV7-9 to TRBJ2-1; TRBD2 is a possible D gene (5 bases). Trimming removed 6 bases from V and 2 bases from J, with 11 bases in between. The germline V gene encodes CDR1 SEHNR and CDR2 FQNEAQ (reference sequence). The CDR3 runs 14 residues.

This chain uses TRBV4-2 with TRBJ1-2; D call uncertain. Deletions cut 0 bases from V and 2 bases from J, with 7 bases between. The germline CDR1 and CDR2 sequences are LGHNA and YNFKEQ. The CDR3 runs to 14 residues. CDR3 nucleotide sequence: TGTGCCAGCAGCCAAGATTTGGGAAACTATGGCTACACCTTC. Protein sequence: CASSQDLGNYGYTF.